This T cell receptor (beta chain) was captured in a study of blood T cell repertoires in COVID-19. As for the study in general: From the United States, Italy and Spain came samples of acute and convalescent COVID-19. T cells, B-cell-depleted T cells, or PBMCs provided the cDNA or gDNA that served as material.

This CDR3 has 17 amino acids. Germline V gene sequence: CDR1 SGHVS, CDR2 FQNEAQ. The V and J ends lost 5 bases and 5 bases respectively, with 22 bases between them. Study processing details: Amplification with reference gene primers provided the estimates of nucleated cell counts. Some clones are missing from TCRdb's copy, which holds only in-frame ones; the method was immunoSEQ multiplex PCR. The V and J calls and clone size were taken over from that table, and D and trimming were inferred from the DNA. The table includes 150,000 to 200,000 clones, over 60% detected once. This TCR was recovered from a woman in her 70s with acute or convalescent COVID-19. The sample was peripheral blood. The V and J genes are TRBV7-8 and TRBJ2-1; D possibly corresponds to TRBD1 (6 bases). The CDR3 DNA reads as TGTGCCAGCAGCGTGCCTCGGAATTGGGGGCCTAACAATGAGCAGTTCTTC. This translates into CASSVPRNWGPNNEQFF.